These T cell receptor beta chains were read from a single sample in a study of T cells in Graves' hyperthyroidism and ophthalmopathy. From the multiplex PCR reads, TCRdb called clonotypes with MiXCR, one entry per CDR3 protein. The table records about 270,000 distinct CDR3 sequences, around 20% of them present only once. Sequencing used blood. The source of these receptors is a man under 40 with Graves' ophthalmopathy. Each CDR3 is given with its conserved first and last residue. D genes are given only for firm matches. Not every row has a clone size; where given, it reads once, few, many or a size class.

CDR3: CASSALPGGSSYNEQFF
DNA: TGTGCCAGCTCAGCCCTCCCGGGGGGTAGCAGCTACAATGAGCAGTTCTTC
V: TRBV18
D: TRBD2
J: TRBJ2-1
size: -

CDR3: CSARGTRGKESYNEQFF
DNA: TGCAGTGCTAGAGGTACTCGGGGAAAGGAGTCCTACAATGAGCAGTTCTTC
V: TRBV20-1
D: -
J: TRBJ2-1
size: -

CDR3: CATRGHEDQETQYF
DNA: TGTGCCACCCGGGGACATGAGGACCAAGAGACCCAGTACTTC
V: TRBV2
D: -
J: TRBJ2-5
size: many

CDR3: CASSPGGPYSNQPQHF
DNA: TGTGCCAGCTCACCAGGGGGGCCCTATAGCAATCAGCCCCAGCATTTT
V: TRBV18
D: -
J: TRBJ1-5
size: -

CDR3: CASSPSVAYGYTF
DNA: TGCGCCAGCAGCCCCAGTGTCGCCTATGGCTACACCTTC
V: TRBV5-1
D: -
J: TRBJ1-2
size: -

CDR3: CASSELGQNQPQHF
DNA: TGTGCCAGCAGTGAATTGGGACAGAATCAGCCCCAGCATTTT
V: TRBV27
D: TRBD1
J: TRBJ1-5
size: few

CDR3: CASSLATGPGVYGYTF
DNA: TGTGCCAGCAGCTTGGCTACAGGCCCTGGGGTCTATGGCTACACCTTC
V: TRBV7-2
D: -
J: TRBJ1-2
size: many

CDR3: CASSPSLAATYEQYF
DNA: TGTGCCAGCAGTCCCTCGCTCGCGGCTACCTACGAGCAGTACTTC
V: TRBV27
D: -
J: TRBJ2-7
size: few

CDR3: CASSRKGQGAAF
DNA: TGTGCCAGTAGTCGGAAGGGACAGGGGGCGGCCTTC
V: TRBV19
D: TRBD1
J: TRBJ1-2
size: few

CDR3: CASSGAGWGYGYTF
DNA: TGTGCCAGCTCCGGAGCGGGATGGGGCTATGGCTACACCTTC
V: TRBV6-1
D: -
J: TRBJ1-2
size: -

CDR3: CASSYKQGTEAFF
DNA: TGTGCCAGCAGTTATAAGCAGGGGACTGAAGCTTTCTTT
V: TRBV6-1
D: -
J: TRBJ1-1
size: many

CDR3: CAIKTSGSYNEQFF
DNA: TGTGCCATCAAGACTAGCGGGAGTTACAATGAGCAGTTCTTC
V: TRBV6-1
D: TRBD2
J: TRBJ2-1
size: few

CDR3: CASSLIRIMTGVNQPQHF
DNA: TGTGCCAGCAGCTTAATCCGTATAATGACAGGGGTAAACCAGCCCCAGCATTTT
V: TRBV7-9
D: TRBD1
J: TRBJ1-5
size: -

CDR3: CASSFGTGATYEQYF
DNA: TGTGCCAGCAGTTTTGGGACAGGGGCTACCTACGAGCAGTACTTC
V: TRBV27
D: TRBD1
J: TRBJ2-7
size: -

CDR3: CASSTGTSGSTLYEQFF
DNA: TGTGCCAGCAGCACCGGGACTAGCGGGAGTACATTATATGAGCAGTTCTTC
V: TRBV11-2
D: TRBD2
J: TRBJ2-1
size: many

CDR3: CASSQETAFYGYTF
DNA: TGCGCCAGCAGCCAAGAAACCGCTTTCTATGGCTACACCTTC
V: TRBV4-1
D: -
J: TRBJ1-2
size: -

CDR3: CASSSWVVSGNFDTQYF
DNA: TGTGCCAGCAGCTCTTGGGTTGTATCGGGAAATTTCGATACGCAGTATTTT
V: TRBV7-9
D: -
J: TRBJ2-3
size: -